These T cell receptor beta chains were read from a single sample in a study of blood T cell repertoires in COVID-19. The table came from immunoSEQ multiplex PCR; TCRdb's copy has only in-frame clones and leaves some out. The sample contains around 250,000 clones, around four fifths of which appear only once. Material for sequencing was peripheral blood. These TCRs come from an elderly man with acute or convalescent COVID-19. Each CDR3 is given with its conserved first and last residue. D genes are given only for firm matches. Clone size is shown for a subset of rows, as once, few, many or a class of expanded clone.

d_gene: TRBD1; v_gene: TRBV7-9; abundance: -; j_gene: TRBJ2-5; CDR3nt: TGTGCCAGTACAGGACAGGCCTCGTGGGAGACCCAGTACTTC; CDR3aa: CASTGQASWETQYF
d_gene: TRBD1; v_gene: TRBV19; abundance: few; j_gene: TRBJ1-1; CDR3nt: TGTGCCAGTAGTCCCCAGGGACAGGGAGGGAGAAACACTGAAGCTTTCTTT; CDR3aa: CASSPQGQGGRNTEAFF
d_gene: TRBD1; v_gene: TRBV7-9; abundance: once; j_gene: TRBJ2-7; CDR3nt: TGTGCCAGCAGCTCCCGGGACAGGCGTCCTCCCTACGAGCAGTACTTC; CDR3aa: CASSSRDRRPPYEQYF
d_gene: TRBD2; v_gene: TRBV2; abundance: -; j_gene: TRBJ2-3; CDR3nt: TGTGCCAGCAGTCAAACTAGCGGGAGGCACGCCGATACGCAGTATTTT; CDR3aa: CASSQTSGRHADTQYF
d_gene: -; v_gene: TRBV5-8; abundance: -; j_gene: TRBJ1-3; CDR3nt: TGTGCCAGCAGCCTAATCCAGGGCCGGAACACCATATATTTT; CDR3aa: CASSLIQGRNTIYF
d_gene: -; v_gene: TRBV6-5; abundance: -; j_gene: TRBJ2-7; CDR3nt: TGTGCCAGCACCGAAAGAGACAGGCTTCGGTACGAGCAGTACTTC; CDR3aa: CASTERDRLRYEQYF
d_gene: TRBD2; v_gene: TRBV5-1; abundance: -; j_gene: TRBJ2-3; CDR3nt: TGCGCCAGCAGTCAGTCTAGCGGGGGACGCACAGATACGCAGTATTTT; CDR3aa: CASSQSSGGRTDTQYF
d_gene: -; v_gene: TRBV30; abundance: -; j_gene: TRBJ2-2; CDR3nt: TGTGCCTGGAGTGTAGGCGGGAACACCGGGGAGCTGTTTTTT; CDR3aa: CAWSVGGNTGELFF
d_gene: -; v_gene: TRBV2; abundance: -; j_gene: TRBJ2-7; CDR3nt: TGTGCCAGCAGTGAAAGTCGGGGGAACTACGAGCAGTACTTC; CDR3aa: CASSESRGNYEQYF
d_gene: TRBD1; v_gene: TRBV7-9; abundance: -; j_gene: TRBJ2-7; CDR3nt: TGTGCCAGCAGACAGGGGGGAAGCTCCTACGAGCAGTACTTC; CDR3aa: CASRQGGSSYEQYF
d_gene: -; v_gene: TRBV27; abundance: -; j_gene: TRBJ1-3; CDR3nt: TGTGCCAGCAGGATGGACAGTGGCCTTGACAACACCATATATTTT; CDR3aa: CASRMDSGLDNTIYF
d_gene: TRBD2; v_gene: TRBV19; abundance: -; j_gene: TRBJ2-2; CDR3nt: TGTGCCAGTAGTATAAGCGGGAGTAACACCGGGGAGCTGTTTTTT; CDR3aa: CASSISGSNTGELFF
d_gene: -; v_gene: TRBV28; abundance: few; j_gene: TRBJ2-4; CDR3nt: TGTGCCAGCAGTGCCTCTCTGAGGCAGTACTTC; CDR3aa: CASSASLRQYF
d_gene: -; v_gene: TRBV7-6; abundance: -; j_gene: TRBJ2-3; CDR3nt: TGTGCCAGCAGCTTAGGACTACAACCGTATTTT; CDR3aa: CASSLGLQPYF
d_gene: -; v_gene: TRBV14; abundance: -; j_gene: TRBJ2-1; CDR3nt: TGTGCCAGCAGCCAAGGGACTCTCAACTACAATGAGCAGTTCTTC; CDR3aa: CASSQGTLNYNEQFF
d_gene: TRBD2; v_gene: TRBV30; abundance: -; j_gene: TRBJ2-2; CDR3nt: TGTGCCTGGTCTAACCCGGGACGGGGGGTCGGGGAGCTGTTTTTT; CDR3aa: CAWSNPGRGVGELFF
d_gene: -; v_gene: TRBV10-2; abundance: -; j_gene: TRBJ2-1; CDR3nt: TGCGCCAGCAGTGAGTCGTGGGGCGGGGCGAACAATGAGCAGTTCTTC; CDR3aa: CASSESWGGANNEQFF
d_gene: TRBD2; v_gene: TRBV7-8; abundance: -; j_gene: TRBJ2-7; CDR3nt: TGTGCCAGCAGCTTAGGGTGGGGAGGGGCGTCTTACGAGCAGTACTTC; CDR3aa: CASSLGWGGASYEQYF
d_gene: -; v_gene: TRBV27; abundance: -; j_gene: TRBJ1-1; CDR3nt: TGTGCCAGCAGTTTATCGGGGAGCTCCGGCACTGAAGCTTTCTTT; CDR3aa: CASSLSGSSGTEAFF
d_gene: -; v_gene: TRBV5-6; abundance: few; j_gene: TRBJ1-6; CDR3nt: TGTGCCAGCAGCAGGGGATACAATAATTCACCCCTCCACTTT; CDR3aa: CASSRGYNNSPLHF
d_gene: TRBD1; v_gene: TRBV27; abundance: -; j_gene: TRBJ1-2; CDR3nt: TGTGCCAGCAGTCCACTCCAACAGGGGTTGCATGGCTACACCTTC; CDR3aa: CASSPLQQGLHGYTF
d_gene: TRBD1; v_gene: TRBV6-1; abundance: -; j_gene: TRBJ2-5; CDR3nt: TGTGCCAGCAGTGAAGCGCAAGTAGGGGGCGGCCAAGAGACCCAGTACTTC; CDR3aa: CASSEAQVGGGQETQYF
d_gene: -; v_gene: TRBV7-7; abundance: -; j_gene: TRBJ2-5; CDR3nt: TGTGCTAGCAGCTTAGGAGGGTCCGGCCAAGAGACCCAGTACTTC; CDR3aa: CASSLGGSGQETQYF
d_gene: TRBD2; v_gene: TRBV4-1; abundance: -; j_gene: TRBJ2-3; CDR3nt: TGCGCCAGCAGCATTCGGACTAGCGGGAGTGTAGATACGCAGTATTTT; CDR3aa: CASSIRTSGSVDTQYF
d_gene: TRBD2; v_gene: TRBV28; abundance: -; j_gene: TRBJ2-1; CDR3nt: TGTGCCAGCAGTTTAAGGCCAGGGACTAGCGGGAGGGCCGGGGAGCAGTTCTTC; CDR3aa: CASSLRPGTSGRAGEQFF
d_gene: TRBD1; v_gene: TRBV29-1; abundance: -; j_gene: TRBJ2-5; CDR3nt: TGCAGCGTTGACTCAGGGGGCTGGGAGACCCAGTACTTC; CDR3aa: CSVDSGGWETQYF
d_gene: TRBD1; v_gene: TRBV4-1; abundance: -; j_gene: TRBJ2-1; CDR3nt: TGCGCCAGCAGCCAAGTCGCCCCAGGGGGACATGAGCAGTTCTTC; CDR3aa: CASSQVAPGGHEQFF
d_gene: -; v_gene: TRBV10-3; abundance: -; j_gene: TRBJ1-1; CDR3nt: TGTGCCATCAGTCCCGACGGGGGGAACACTGAAGCTTTCTTT; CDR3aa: CAISPDGGNTEAFF
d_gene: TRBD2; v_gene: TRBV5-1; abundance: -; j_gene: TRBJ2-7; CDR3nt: TGCGCCAGCAGCCCGTCGACTGCGGGGGTCGAGCAGTACTTC; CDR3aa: CASSPSTAGVEQYF
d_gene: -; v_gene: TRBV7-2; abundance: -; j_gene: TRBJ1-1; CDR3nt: TGTGCCAGCAGCTTAGAGCGGCAGAACACTGAAGCTTTCTTT; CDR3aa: CASSLERQNTEAFF
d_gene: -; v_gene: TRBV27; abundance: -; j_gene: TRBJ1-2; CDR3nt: TGTGCCAGCAGTTCCCTCTATGGCTACACCTTC; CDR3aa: CASSSLYGYTF
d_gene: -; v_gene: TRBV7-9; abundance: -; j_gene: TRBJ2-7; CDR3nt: TGTGCCAGCAGCTTTATTCCTTCCGGAGGCGAGCAGTACTTC; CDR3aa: CASSFIPSGGEQYF
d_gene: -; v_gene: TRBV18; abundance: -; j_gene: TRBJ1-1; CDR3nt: TGTGCCAGCTCACCCCTAGAAAACACTGAAGCTTTCTTT; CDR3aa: CASSPLENTEAFF
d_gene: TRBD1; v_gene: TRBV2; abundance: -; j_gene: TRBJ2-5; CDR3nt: TGTGCCAGCGGGGGACAGGGCCAAGAGACCCAGTACTTC; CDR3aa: CASGGQGQETQYF
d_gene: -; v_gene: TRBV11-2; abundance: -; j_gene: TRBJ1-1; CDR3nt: TGTGCCAGCAGCTCCAGGGTAAACACTGAAGCTTTCTTT; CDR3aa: CASSSRVNTEAFF
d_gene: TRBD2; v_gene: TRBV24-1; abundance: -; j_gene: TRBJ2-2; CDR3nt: TGTGCCACCAGTGATTCGGCGGGAGGTAACACCGGGGAGCTGTTTTTT; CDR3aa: CATSDSAGGNTGELFF
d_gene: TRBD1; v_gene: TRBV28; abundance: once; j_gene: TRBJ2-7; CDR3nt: TGTGCCAGCAGGGAAAGGGACAGGGGCTACGAGCAGTACTTC; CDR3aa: CASRERDRGYEQYF
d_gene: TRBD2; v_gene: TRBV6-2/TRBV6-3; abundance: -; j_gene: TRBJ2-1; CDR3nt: TGTGCCAGCAGTCTGGGACTAGCGACCTACAATGAGCAGTTCTTC; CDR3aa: CASSLGLATYNEQFF
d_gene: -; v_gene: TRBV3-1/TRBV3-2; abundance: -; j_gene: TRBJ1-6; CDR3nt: TGTGCCAGCAGCCAAGGGGCAGGGACACTCTCACCCCTCCACTTT; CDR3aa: CASSQGAGTLSPLHF
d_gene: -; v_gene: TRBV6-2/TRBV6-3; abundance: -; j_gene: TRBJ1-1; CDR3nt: TGTGCCAGCAGCCAATTCCAACAGGGTAGAGCTTTCTTT; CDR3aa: CASSQFQQGRAFF
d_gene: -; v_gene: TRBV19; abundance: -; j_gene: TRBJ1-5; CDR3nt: TGTGCCAGTAGGGACATGTCCAATCAGCCCCAGCATTTT; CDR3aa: CASRDMSNQPQHF
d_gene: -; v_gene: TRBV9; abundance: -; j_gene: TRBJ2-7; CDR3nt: TGTGCCAGCAGTGCAGACATCCACAGCTCCTACGAGCAGTACTTC; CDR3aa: CASSADIHSSYEQYF
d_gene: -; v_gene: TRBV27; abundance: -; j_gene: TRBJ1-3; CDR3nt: TGTGCCAGCAGTGTCAGGGTTGGTACTGGAAACACCATATATTTT; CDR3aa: CASSVRVGTGNTIYF
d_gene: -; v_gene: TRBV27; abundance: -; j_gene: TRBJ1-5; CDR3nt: TGTGCCAGCAGAGAAGGACAAATTGGGAATCAGCCCCAGCATTTT; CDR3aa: CASREGQIGNQPQHF
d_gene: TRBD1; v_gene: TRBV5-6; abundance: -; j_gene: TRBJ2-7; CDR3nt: TGTGCCAGCAGTTTTGACAGGGGGTCCTACGAGCAGTACTTC; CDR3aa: CASSFDRGSYEQYF
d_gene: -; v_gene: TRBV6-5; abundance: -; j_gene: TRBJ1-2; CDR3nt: TGTGCCAGCTCTGGACATTACGATTATGGCTACACCTTC; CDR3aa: CASSGHYDYGYTF
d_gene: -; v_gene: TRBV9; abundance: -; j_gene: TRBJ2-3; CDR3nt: TGTGCCAGCAGCGTACGAGCGGGACACACAGATACGCAGTATTTT; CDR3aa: CASSVRAGHTDTQYF
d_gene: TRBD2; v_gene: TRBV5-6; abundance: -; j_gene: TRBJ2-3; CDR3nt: TGTGCCAGCAGCCGGAGCGGGGGGCCCACAGATACGCAGTATTTT; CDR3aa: CASSRSGGPTDTQYF
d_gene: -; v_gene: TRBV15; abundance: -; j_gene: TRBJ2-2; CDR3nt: TGTGCCACCAGCACACCTCTCAGGGGCACCGGGGAGCTGTTTTTT; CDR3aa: CATSTPLRGTGELFF
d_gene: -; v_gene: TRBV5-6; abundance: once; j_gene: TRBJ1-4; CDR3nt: TGTGCCAGCAGCTTGGTCGAGGGGGAAAGAGAAAAACTGTTTTTT; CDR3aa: CASSLVEGEREKLFF
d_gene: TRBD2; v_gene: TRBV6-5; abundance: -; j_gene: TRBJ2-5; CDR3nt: TGTGCCAGCAGCCCCAATAGCGGGGGTCTGGAGACCCAGTACTTC; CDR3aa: CASSPNSGGLETQYF
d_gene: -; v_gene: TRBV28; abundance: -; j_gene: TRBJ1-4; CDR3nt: TGTGCCAGCAGTCCTGCCCAGGGAAGGTCGACTAATGAAAAACTGTTTTTT; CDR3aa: CASSPAQGRSTNEKLFF
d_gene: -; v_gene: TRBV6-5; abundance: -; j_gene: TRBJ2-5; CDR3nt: TGTGCCAGCAGCCGGACAGTTCTGGAGACCCAGTACTTC; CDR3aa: CASSRTVLETQYF
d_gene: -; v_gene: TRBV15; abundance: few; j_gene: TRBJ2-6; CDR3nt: TGTGCCACCAGTTCTCAACAGGGCTCTGGGGCCAACGTCCTGACTTTC; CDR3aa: CATSSQQGSGANVLTF
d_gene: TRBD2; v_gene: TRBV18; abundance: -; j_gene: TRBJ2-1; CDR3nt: TGTGCCAGCTCACCCATGCTAGCGGACTACAATGAGCAGTTCTTC; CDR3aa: CASSPMLADYNEQFF
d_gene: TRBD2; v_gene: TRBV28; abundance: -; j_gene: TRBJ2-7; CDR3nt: TGTGCCAGCAGTCCCTCGAGCGGGGGGTCGGGCTACGAGCAGTACTTC; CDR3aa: CASSPSSGGSGYEQYF